This T cell receptor beta chain derives from a study of early T cells in non-severe SARS-CoV-2 infection. Study at large: From unsorted whole blood, bulk RNA was sequenced, and the chains remained unpaired.

Regarding the study as a whole: VDJdb-based matching was biased toward anti-spike CD8 responses and missed private and CD4 specificities.

For this clonotype: Its matching antigen is unknown.

Individual cDNA molecules each received unique molecular identifiers attached to them. TCRdb reanalysed the 5' RACE reads using MiXCR and keeps one entry per CDR3 protein. This sample yields tens of thousands of distinct CDR3 sequences, of which 10% to 15% are seen a single time; 2% to 3% belongs to the top ten. V was clipped by 2 bases and J by 4 bases; unmatched bases: 4. The CDR3 has 14 residues. Germline CDR1 reads MNHNY; CDR2 reads SVGAGI (reference sequence). J is TRBJ1-1 and V is TRBV6-6; 7 positions match TRBD1. The receptor comes from an adult who was a healthcare worker with PCR-confirmed SARS-CoV-2 infection or an uninfected control (not recorded which). The source was whole blood, collected at baseline. The chain's CDR3 is CASSYGQVPTEAFF. The CDR3 nucleotides read TGTGCCAGCAGTTACGGACAGGTACCCACTGAAGCTTTCTTT.